Following are 32 T cell receptor beta chains from one sample sequenced in a study of blood T cells in healthy people across ages. The authors ran a second PCR of 7 to 11 cycles using a sample-barcoded 5' primer and a J-beta primer mix. TCRdb redid the calling of the 5' RACE reads with MiXCR, one entry per CDR3 protein. The sample shows some 900,000 distinct CDR3 sequences, roughly 48% of them seen only once. Sequenced material: blood. These receptors all come from a man in his thirties or forties in good health.

This rearrangement joins TRBV7-2 to TRBJ1-2, with TRBD1 matching over 11 bases. This CDR3 is built from 16 residues. The V and J ends lost 4 bases and 5 bases, in that order; junction bases with no gene match: 9. Germline CDR1 SGHTA, CDR2 FQGNSA. In DNA, the CDR3 is TGTGCCAGCAGCTCATACCGGGGGGACAGGGGGTATGGCTACACCTTC. Its protein is CASSSYRGDRGYGYTF. The full variable domain, with the rest looked up from reference TRBV7-2 and TRBJ1-2, is GAGVSQSPSNKVTEKGKDVELRCDPISGHTALYWYRQSLGQGLEFLIYFQGNSAPDKSGLPSDRFSAERTGGSVSTLTIQRTQQEDSAVYLCASSSYRGDRGYGYTFGSGTRLTVV.

The chain joins TRBV30 to TRBJ2-7; 10 nucleotides line up with TRBD2. After removal of 2 bases from V and 1 base from J, the junction contained 14 bases not matched to a gene. Germline V lookup: CDR1 GTSNPN, CDR2 SVGIG (reference sequence). The CDR3 covers 18 residues. CDR3 bases: TGTGCCTGGAGTATAGGACTAGCGGTACCGCCCTGGTCCTACGAGCAGTACTTC. It translates to CAWSIGLAVPPWSYEQYF.

This rearrangement joins TRBV6-5 to TRBJ2-7, with D possibly being TRBD1 (6 bases). This CDR3 is 13 amino acids long. Trimming took off 5 bases at V and 3 bases at J, with 11 bases between the two ends. Germline V lookup: CDR1 MNHEY, CDR2 SVGAGI. The CDR3 reads CASSRGTGYEQYF. CDR3 sequence (DNA): TGTGCCAGCAGTAGGGGGACGGGCTACGAGCAGTACTTC.

The rearrangement joins TRBV28 to TRBJ2-1; D is possibly TRBD1 or TRBD2 (6 bases each). The CDR3 runs to 12 residues. CDR1 MDHEN and CDR2 SYDVKM come from the germline V gene. V was trimmed by 11 bases and J by 8 bases, leaving 16 bases between them. The CDR3 spells CAGGTQLDEQFF. The CDR3 DNA reads as TGTGCCGGCGGGACACAGTTAGATGAGCAGTTCTTC.

V gene TRBV7-3 combines with J gene TRBJ2-2, with 9 bases lining up with TRBD1. The CDR3 is 13 residues long. Germline CDR1 SGHTA, CDR2 FQGTGA. Unmatched junction bases numbered 2, after V lost 6 bases and J lost 6 bases. The CDR3 nucleotides are TGTGCCAGCAGGGGGACAGGGTCCGGGGAGCTGTTTTTT. It translates to CASRGTGSGELFF.

This clonotype was seen a few times. The rearrangement uses TRBV20-1 and TRBJ1-1; tentatively, D is TRBD1 (5 bases). The V and J ends lost 3 bases and 3 bases respectively, with 14 bases between them. Germline assignment: CDR1 DFQATT and CDR2 SNEGSKA (reference sequence). The CDR3 covers 14 residues. The CDR3 region has the DNA TGCAGTGCTAGGGGCGGCAGGGTCTACACTGAAGCTTTCTTT. Protein product: CSARGGRVYTEAFF.

The chain couples TRBV20-1 to TRBJ2-7, with 11 bases identical to TRBD2. TRBJ2-5 explains the end of the DNA better; the J call may be wrong. Per germline, CDR1 DFQATT and CDR2 SNEGSKA (reference sequence). CDR3 length: 16 residues. This chain's CDR3 is CSARGVAGGRQETQYF. Written as DNA, the CDR3 is TGCAGTGCTAGAGGAGTAGCGGGGGGGAGACAAGAGACCCAGTACTTC.

This clonotype was detected ten times or more. V and J are TRBV4-2 and TRBJ1-2; D is unresolved. In germline, CDR1 is LGHNA, CDR2 YNFKEQ. The CDR3 runs 13 residues. V was trimmed by 0 bases and J by 8 bases, leaving 10 bases between them. CDR3 bases: TGTGCCAGCAGCCAAGATCAACAAGACGGCTACACCTTC. Its translation is CASSQDQQDGYTF.

The CDR3 reads CSVVRGGVAREAFF. For the CDR3, the DNA is TGCAGCGTTGTGAGGGGCGGAGTGGCCCGTGAAGCTTTCTTT. This chain joins TRBV29-1 and TRBJ1-1; D may be TRBD1 (5 bases). The length of the CDR3 is 14 residues. Germline CDR1 is SQVTM and CDR2 is ANQGSEA. V was cut by 4 bases and J by 7 bases, with 19 bases left in between. Together with reference TRBV29-1 and TRBJ1-1, the CDR3 gives the full variable domain: SAVISQKPSRDICQRGTSLTIQCQVDSQVTMMFWYRQQPGQSLTLIATANQGSEATYESGFVIDKFPISRPNLTFSTLTVSNMSPEDSSIYLCSVVRGGVAREAFFGQGTRLTVV.

There are a few counts of this clonotype. The chain is built from TRBV12-3 or TRBV12-4 and TRBJ2-7; a possible D gene is TRBD2 (6 bases). V was cut by 5 bases and J by 1 base, with 18 bases left in between. The CDR3 totals 16 residues. In DNA, the CDR3 is TGTGCCAGCAGTAAGGGTCCGGGACTTGAATCCTACGAGCAGTACTTC. Translating it yields CASSKGPGLESYEQYF.

This clonotype occurred many times. CDR3 sequence: CASSFSGTGNTEAFF. The CDR3 nucleotides are TGCGCCAGCAGCTTCTCCGGGACAGGGAACACTGAAGCTTTCTTT. The chain has TRBV5-1 and TRBJ1-1, with 8 bases aligning to TRBD1. Germline-derived CDR1 and CDR2 are SGHRS and YFSETQ. This CDR3 contains 15 residues. V was pared by 2 bases and J by 1 base, with 4 bases of the junction left unmatched.

This rearrangement joins TRBV20-1 to TRBJ2-4; D is undetermined. The DNA end favors TRBJ2-7, so the J call may be wrong. Germline V gene data show CDR1 as DFQATT and CDR2 as SNEGSKA (reference sequence). The CDR3 consists of 15 residues. As DNA, the CDR3 is TGCAGTGCTCCCGGTAGAGTAAGGGAAATCTACGAGCAGTACTTC. It codes for CSAPGRVREIYEQYF.

The chain combines TRBV9 with TRBJ2-3; D may be TRBD1 or TRBD2 (5 bases each). The germline V gene has CDR1 SGDLS and CDR2 YYNGEE. Deletions cut 4 bases from V and 1 base from J, with 16 bases between. The CDR3 length is 16 residues. The CDR3 bases are TGTGCCAGCAGCTCATATCGGGGCCCACGCACAGATACGCAGTATTTT. This codes for CASSSYRGPRTDTQYF.

Only a few counts were recorded for this clonotype. This chain connects TRBV7-8 to TRBJ1-1; TRBD1 aligns across 7 bases. Germline trimming cut 7 bases from V and 0 bases from J; bases unmatched to any gene: 2. CDR1 is SGHVS, CDR2 FQNEAQ, per germline. The CDR3 is made up of 13 amino acids. The CDR3 nucleotides read TGTGCCAGCAACAGGGGAATGAACACTGAAGCTTTCTTT. This sequence encodes CASNRGMNTEAFF.

The V gene is TRBV10-3, the J gene TRBJ2-1, with D possibly TRBD2 on 6 matching bases. V was shortened by 2 bases and J by 8 bases, with 13 bases between the two germline ends. The germline gives CDR1 ENHRY, CDR2 SYGVKD. The CDR3 loop spans 14 amino acids. In nucleotides, the CDR3 is TGTGCCATCAGTGAGCCCCTAGCGAGGCATGAGCAGTTCTTC. Translated: CAISEPLARHEQFF.

The rearrangement links TRBV5-5 to TRBJ1-2; D call uncertain. The ends were cut back, 0 bases at V and 0 bases at J, with 9 bases in the middle. CDR3 length equals 15 residues. Germline V gives CDR1 SGHKS, CDR2 YYEKEE (reference sequence). The CDR3 here is CASSLGRNANYGYTF. The DNA for the CDR3 is TGTGCCAGCAGCTTGGGACGGAATGCTAACTATGGCTACACCTTC.

This clonotype came up many times. V gene TRBV29-1 combines with J gene TRBJ2-7; D not resolved. Per the germline V gene, CDR1 is SQVTM and CDR2 is ANQGSEA. This CDR3 has 14 residues. V was cut by 7 bases and J by 1 base, with 17 bases left in between. The CDR3 region has the DNA TGCAGCGCCCTCGACGGTGGAGTTTCCTACGAGCAGTACTTC. Protein product: CSALDGGVSYEQYF.

This clonotype was observed many times. V is TRBV5-1 and J is TRBJ1-2; TRBD1 matches 8 bases. This CDR3 is built from 14 residues. Germline-derived CDR1 and CDR2 are SGHRS and YFSETQ. The V segment lost 5 bases and the J segment 4 bases; nucleotides outside the gene matches: 7. The CDR3 DNA reads TGCGCCAGCAGGTACAGACAGGGGACCTATGGCTACACCTTC. It translates to CASRYRQGTYGYTF.

This rearrangement joins TRBV4-2 to TRBJ2-7; TRBD1 matches at 8 bases. With 4 bases clipped from V and 1 base from J, the junction kept 6 bases outside the gene matches. CDR3 length: 15 amino acids. CDR1 and CDR2 (germline): LGHNA, YNFKEQ. As DNA, the CDR3 is TGTGCCAGCAGCCGACTAGGACAGGGATCCTACGAGCAGTACTTC. Residues: CASSRLGQGSYEQYF.

This chain joins TRBV24-1 and TRBJ1-1; a possible D gene is TRBD1 (6 bases). The germline gives CDR1 KGHDR, CDR2 SFDVKD. The V end lost 4 bases, the J end lost 9 bases, and 11 bases lay between the germline ends. CDR3 length: 12 amino acids. CDR3 sequence (DNA): TGTGCCACCAGTGACACGGACAGACAAGCTTTCTTT. Translation gives CATSDTDRQAFF.

The table lists this clonotype with a count of one. The rearrangement joins TRBV7-9 to TRBJ1-6; D is perhaps TRBD1 (5 bases). Per germline, CDR1 SEHNR and CDR2 FQNEAQ (reference sequence). Trimming left V 4 bases short and J 9 bases short, with 16 bases between. The CDR3 has 15 amino acids. The CDR3 reads CASSYWDPRGSPLHF. In nucleotides, the CDR3 is TGTGCCAGCAGCTACTGGGACCCCCGGGGTTCACCCCTCCACTTT.

The chain couples TRBV25-1 to TRBJ2-7, with D unresolved. CDR3 length equals 15 residues. Germline V lookup: CDR1 MGHDK, CDR2 SYGVNS. Trimming stripped 4 bases from V and 7 bases from J, with 20 bases between. CDR3 sequence reads: CASSGDGRSYNEQYF. The DNA of the CDR3 is TGTGCCAGCAGTGGTGACGGACGCTCCTACAATGAGCAGTACTTC.

The chain employs TRBV29-1 and TRBJ1-5, with D perhaps matching TRBD1 (6 bases). The V end was cut by 6 bases, the J end by 3 bases, with 9 bases between. CDR1 is SQVTM, CDR2 ANQGSEA, per germline. The CDR3 is made up of 12 amino acids. This chain's CDR3 is CSVWDTNQPQHF. The CDR3 nucleotides read TGCAGCGTGTGGGACACCAATCAGCCCCAGCATTTT.

This clonotype was observed a single time. The chain joins TRBV4-2 to TRBJ1-6, with TRBD1 as a possible D gene (5 bases). The V gene lost 2 bases and the J gene lost 7 bases, with 15 bases spanning the gap. The CDR3 spans 16 residues. Germline V lookup: CDR1 LGHNA, CDR2 YNFKEQ. CDR3 coding DNA: TGTGCCAGCAGCCAAAAAGGTCGGGGGGACAATTCACCCCTCCACTTT. Its translation: CASSQKGRGDNSPLHF.

In its sample, this clonotype was seen many times. This chain connects TRBV20-1 to TRBJ2-7; tentatively, D is TRBD2 (5 bases). The V gene lost 3 bases and the J gene lost 2 bases, with 17 bases spanning the gap. This CDR3 is 15 amino acids long. CDR1 and CDR2 from the germline V gene are DFQATT and SNEGSKA (reference sequence). CDR3 in DNA: TGCAGTGCTAGTTTACCGAGCGGCAGACCCTACGAGCAGTACTTC. It translates to CSASLPSGRPYEQYF.

There are many counts of this clonotype. V is TRBV6-5 and J is TRBJ2-1; 7 bases are shared with TRBD1. This CDR3 is built from 12 residues. From germline, CDR1 is MNHEY and CDR2 SVGAGI. With 6 bases clipped from V and 7 bases from J, the junction kept 3 bases outside the gene matches. The chain's CDR3 is CASSTTGNEQFF. The CDR3 bases are TGTGCCAGCAGCACGACAGGGAATGAGCAGTTCTTC.

This rearrangement joins TRBV4-3 to TRBJ1-6; no definite D call. Germline CDR1 is LGHNA and CDR2 is YSLEER. The CDR3 has 13 amino acids. V lost 0 bases, J lost 13 bases, and 10 bases lay in between. CDR3 bases: TGCGCCAGCAGCCAAGATCTTAAAGATCCCCTCCACTTT. Its translation is CASSQDLKDPLHF.

V usage is TRBV28 and J usage is TRBJ1-2, with D tentatively TRBD1 (6 bases). Germline CDR1 is MDHEN and CDR2 is SYDVKM. The CDR3 has 13 amino acids. V lost 8 bases and J lost 4, with 14 bases in between. For the CDR3, the DNA is TGTGCCAGCCGAACAGGGTTGGGCTATGGCTACACCTTC. Translation gives CASRTGLGYGYTF.

The J gene is TRBJ1-2, the V gene TRBV7-2; maybe TRBD1 (6 bases). CDR3 length: 13 amino acids. The germline CDR1 and CDR2 sequences are SGHTA and FQGNSA. V lost 5 bases, J lost 8 bases, and 15 bases lay in between. This CDR3 reads CASSRGGVEGYTF. As DNA, the CDR3 is TGTGCCAGCAGCAGAGGGGGAGTGGAGGGCTACACCTTC.

The rearrangement uses TRBV2 and TRBJ2-3; TRBD2 agrees at 8 bases. The CDR3 is 15 amino acids. CDR1 is SNHLY, CDR2 FYNNEI, per germline. With 4 bases clipped from V and 0 bases from J, the junction kept 3 bases outside the gene matches. This CDR3 reads CASSGLAMSTDTQYF. In DNA form, the CDR3 reads TGTGCCAGCAGTGGACTAGCGATGAGCACAGATACGCAGTATTTT.

V gene TRBV18 combines with J gene TRBJ1-1; D might be TRBD1 (6 bases). The CDR3 runs to 14 residues. The germline V gene has CDR1 KGHSH and CDR2 LQKENI. The V end was cut by 6 bases, the J end by 5 bases, with 16 bases between. The CDR3 is CASSKGGESTEAFF. The CDR3 DNA is TGTGCCAGCTCCAAGGGGGGGGAATCAACTGAAGCTTTCTTT.

The rearrangement links TRBV7-2 to TRBJ2-7; TRBD1 aligns across 8 bases. Germline trimming cut 0 bases from V and 3 bases from J; bases unmatched to any gene: 4. CDR1 is SGHTA, CDR2 FQGNSA, per germline. The CDR3 is 15 amino acids. CDR3 sequence (DNA): TGTGCCAGCAGCTTAGCCAACGACAGGGGCTACGAGCAGTACTTC. It is translated as CASSLANDRGYEQYF.